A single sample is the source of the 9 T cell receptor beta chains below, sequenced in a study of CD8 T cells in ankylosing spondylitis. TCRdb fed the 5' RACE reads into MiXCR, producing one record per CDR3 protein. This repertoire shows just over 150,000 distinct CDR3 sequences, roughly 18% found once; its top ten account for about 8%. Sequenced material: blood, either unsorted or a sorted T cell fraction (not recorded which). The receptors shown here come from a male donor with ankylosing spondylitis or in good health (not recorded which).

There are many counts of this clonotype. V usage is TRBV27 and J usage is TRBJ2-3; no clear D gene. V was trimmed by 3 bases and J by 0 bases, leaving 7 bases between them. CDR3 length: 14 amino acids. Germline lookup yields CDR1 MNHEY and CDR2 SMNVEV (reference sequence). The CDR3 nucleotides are TGTGCCAGCAGTTTGGTCGAGAGCACAGATACGCAGTATTTT. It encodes CASSLVESTDTQYF.

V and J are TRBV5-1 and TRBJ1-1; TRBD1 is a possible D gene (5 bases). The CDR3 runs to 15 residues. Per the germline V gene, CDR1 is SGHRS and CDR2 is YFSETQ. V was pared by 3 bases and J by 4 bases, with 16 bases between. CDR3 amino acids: CASSSAGPGGTEAFF. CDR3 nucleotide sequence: TGCGCCAGCAGCTCAGCGGGACCAGGAGGCACTGAAGCTTTCTTT.

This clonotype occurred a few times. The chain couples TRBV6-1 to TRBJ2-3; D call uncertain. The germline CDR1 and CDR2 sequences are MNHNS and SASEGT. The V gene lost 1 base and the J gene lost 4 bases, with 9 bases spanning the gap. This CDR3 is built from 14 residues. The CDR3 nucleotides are TGTGCCAGCAGTGAAGATGGGATCGCAGATACGCAGTATTTT. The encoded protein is CASSEDGIADTQYF.

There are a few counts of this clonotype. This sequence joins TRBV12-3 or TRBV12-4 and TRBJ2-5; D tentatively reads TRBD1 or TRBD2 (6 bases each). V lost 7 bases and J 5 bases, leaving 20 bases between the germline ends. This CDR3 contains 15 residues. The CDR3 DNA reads TGTGCCAGCAATCTCGGGGGCCCGAGGAGTGAGACCCAGTACTTC. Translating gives CASNLGGPRSETQYF.

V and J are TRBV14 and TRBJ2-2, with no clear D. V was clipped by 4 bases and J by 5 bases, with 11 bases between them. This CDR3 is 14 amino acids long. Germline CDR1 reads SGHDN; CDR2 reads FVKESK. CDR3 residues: CASSRDWTTGELFF. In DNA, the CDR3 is TGTGCCAGCAGCCGAGATTGGACGACCGGGGAGCTGTTTTTT.

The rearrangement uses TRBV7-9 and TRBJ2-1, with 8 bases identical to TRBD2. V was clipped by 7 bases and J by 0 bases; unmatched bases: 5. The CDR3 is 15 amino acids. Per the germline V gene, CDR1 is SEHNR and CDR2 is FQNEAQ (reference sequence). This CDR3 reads CASNAGGTSYNEQFF. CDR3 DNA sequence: TGTGCCAGCAACGCGGGGGGCACCTCCTACAATGAGCAGTTCTTC.

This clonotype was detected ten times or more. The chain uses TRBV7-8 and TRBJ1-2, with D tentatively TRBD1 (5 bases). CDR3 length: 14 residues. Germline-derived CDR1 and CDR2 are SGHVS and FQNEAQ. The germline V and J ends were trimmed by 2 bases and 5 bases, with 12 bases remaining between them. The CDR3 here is CASSLLQGGYGYTF. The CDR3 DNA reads TGTGCCAGCAGCTTACTCCAGGGAGGGTATGGCTACACCTTC.

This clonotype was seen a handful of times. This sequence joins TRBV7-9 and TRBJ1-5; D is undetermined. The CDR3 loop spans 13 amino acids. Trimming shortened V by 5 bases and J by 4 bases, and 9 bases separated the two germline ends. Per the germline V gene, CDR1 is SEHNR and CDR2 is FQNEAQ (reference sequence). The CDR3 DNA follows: TGTGCCAGCAGCCGGGCGGGGAATCAGCCCCAGCATTTT. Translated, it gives CASSRAGNQPQHF. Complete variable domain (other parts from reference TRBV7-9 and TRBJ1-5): DTGVSQNPRHKITKRGQNVTFRCDPISEHNRLYWYRQTLGQGPEFLTYFQNEAQLEKSRLLSDRFSAERPKGSFSTLEIQRTEQGDSAMYLCASSRAGNQPQHFGDGTRLSIL.

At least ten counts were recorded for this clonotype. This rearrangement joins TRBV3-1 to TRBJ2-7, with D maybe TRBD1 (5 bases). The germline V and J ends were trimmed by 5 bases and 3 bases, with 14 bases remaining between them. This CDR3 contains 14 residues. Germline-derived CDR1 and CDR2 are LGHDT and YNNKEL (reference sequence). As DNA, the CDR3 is TGTGCCAGCAGCTTCGCACAGGCCCGCTACGAGCAGTACTTC. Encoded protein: CASSFAQARYEQYF.